This T cell receptor (beta chain) came from a study of PD-1 blockade in classical Hodgkin lymphoma. Study in general: Every 2 weeks, patients got 3 mg/kg intravenous nivolumab.

Germline assignment: CDR1 ENHRY and CDR2 SYGVKD. With 6 bases clipped from V and 4 bases from J, the junction kept 13 bases outside the gene matches. This CDR3 has 17 amino acids. Profiled with immunoSEQ multiplex PCR; TCRdb holds only in-frame clones, not every one. The sample yields approximately 79,000 clones, around 90% seen once. Every patient experienced relapse after autologous stem cell transplantation, and brentuximab vedotin exposure varied. Patients reached a best response of complete response, partial response or progressive disease. This sequence was found in a human donor with classical Hodgkin lymphoma. The J gene is TRBJ2-1, the V gene TRBV10-3, with TRBD2 identical over 9 bases. The material was peripheral blood mononuclear cells (PBMCs), obtained before the second cycle of nivolumab. CDR3 sequence: CAIRGGSGRDSYNEQFF. The CDR3, as DNA: TGTGCCATCAGAGGCGGTAGCGGGAGAGATTCGTACAATGAGCAGTTCTTC.